This T cell receptor (beta chain) is drawn from a study of T cells in Graves' hyperthyroidism and ophthalmopathy. This clonotype was observed many times. Antigen: not known. Study outcomes and limitations: Prediction of ophthalmopathy progression came a median approximately 6 months pre-onset. Most thyroid clonotypes with frequency above 0.001 were detected in blood.

Together with thyroid ultrasound, orbital computed tomography, serum thyroxine and TRAb, clinical symptoms were used for diagnoses. The germline CDR1 and CDR2 sequences are SGHAT and FQNNGV. The length of the CDR3 is 16 residues. Trimming cost V 1 base and J 0 bases; bases outside gene matches: 5. RNA transcripts yielded amplified TCR beta CDR3 regions. During a first-round RT-PCR of the TCR CDR3, the HTBI primer set was used. Via MiXCR, TCRdb re-called the multiplex PCR reads, giving one row per CDR3 protein. The table lists about half a million distinct CDR3 sequences, around 15% of them singletons.

The V gene is TRBV11-2, the J gene TRBJ2-5; 7 bases line up with TRBD2. Sequencing input: blood. This sequence originates from a young woman with Graves' ophthalmopathy. The CDR3 is CASSLAAGVYQETQYF. The CDR3, as DNA: TGTGCCAGCAGCTTAGCGGCGGGGGTGTACCAAGAGACCCAGTACTTC.